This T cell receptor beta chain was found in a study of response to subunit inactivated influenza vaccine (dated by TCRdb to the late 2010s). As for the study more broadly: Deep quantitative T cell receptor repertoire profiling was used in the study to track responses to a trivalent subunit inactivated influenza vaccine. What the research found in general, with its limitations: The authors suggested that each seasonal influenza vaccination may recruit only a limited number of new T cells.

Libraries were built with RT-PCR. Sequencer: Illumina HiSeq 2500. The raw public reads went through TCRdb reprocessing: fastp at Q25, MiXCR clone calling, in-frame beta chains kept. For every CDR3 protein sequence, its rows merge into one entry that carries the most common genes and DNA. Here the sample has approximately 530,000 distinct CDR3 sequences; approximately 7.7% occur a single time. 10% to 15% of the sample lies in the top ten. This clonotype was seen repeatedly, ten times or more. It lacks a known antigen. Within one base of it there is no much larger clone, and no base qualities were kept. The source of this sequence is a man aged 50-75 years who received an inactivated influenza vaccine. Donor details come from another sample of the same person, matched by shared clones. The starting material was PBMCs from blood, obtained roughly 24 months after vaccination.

The nucleotides read TGCAGTGCTCCGCTCGCCGGGACAACCACTGAAGCTTTCTTT. This sequence encodes CSAPLAGTTTEAFF. The chain is assembled from TRBV20-1 and TRBJ1-1, and possibly TRBD1, on 6 matching bases. The germline V gene (reference sequence) specifies DFQATT as CDR1 and SNEGSKA as CDR2. At the junction V is shortened by 5 bases and J by 4 bases, with 17 bases in between. The CDR3 holds 14 amino acids from the cysteine to the phenylalanine. Left in the record is the CDR3 DNA by itself, 42 bases read in frame from the first base.